The 17 T cell receptor beta chains presented below share a single source sample, sequenced in a study of Tregs in tolerant kidney transplant recipients. Repertoires were generated with immunoSEQ multiplex PCR, while TCRdb's copy carries only in-frame clones and drops some. The sample has approximately 4,000 clones, approximately 85% seen once. Here the sequenced sample was Tregs from blood, taken before the transplant. These receptors all stem from a human donor who received a combined kidney and bone marrow transplant.

This clone was counted between two and nine times. V usage is TRBV19 and J usage is TRBJ1-3; tentatively, D is TRBD1 (5 bases). The V end was cut by 7 bases, the J end by 4 bases, with 17 bases between. The CDR3 extends over 15 amino acids. CDR1 LNHDA and CDR2 SQIVND come from the germline V gene (reference sequence). CDR3 residues: CASTFGTVRGNTIYF. The CDR3 nucleotides are TGTGCCAGTACATTTGGGACTGTACGGGGAAACACCATATATTTT. The full variable domain, in which reference TRBV19 and TRBJ1-3 provide the parts outside the CDR3, is DGGITQSPKYLFRKEGQNVTLSCEQNLNHDAMYWYRQDPGQGLRLIYYSQIVNDFQKGDIAEGYSVSREKKESFPLTVTSAQKNPTAFYLCASTFGTVRGNTIYFGEGSWLTVV.

The chain carries TRBV6-5 and TRBJ1-2; 7 positions agree with TRBD1. Germline V gene lookup returns CDR1 MNHEY and CDR2 SVGAGI. The J segment lost 7 bases and the V segment lost 7 bases, leaving 15 bases of the junction unmatched. There are 15 residues in the CDR3. The CDR3 DNA reads TGTGCCAGCACCGAAGTTCAGGGGGGAGACTCTGGCTACACCTTC. Residues: CASTEVQGGDSGYTF.

This chain links TRBV28 with TRBJ2-7, with D possibly matching TRBD2 (6 bases). Germline lookup yields CDR1 MDHEN and CDR2 SYDVKM. V lost 3 bases to trimming and J lost 3 bases, with 9 bases between them. This CDR3 contains 13 residues. DNA of the CDR3: TGTGCCAGCAGTTTTGGAGGGATCTACGAGCAGTACTTC. Amino acid sequence: CASSFGGIYEQYF.

V gene TRBV20-1 combines with J gene TRBJ1-4; D gene uncertain. Germline V gene data show CDR1 as DFQATT and CDR2 as SNEGSKA (reference sequence). Trimming removed 2 bases from V and 7 bases from J, with 5 bases in between. The CDR3 sequence is 11 residues long. CDR3 protein: CSARLSEKLFF. The CDR3 coding sequence is TGCAGTGCTAGACTATCTGAAAAACTGTTTTTT.

V and J are TRBV27 and TRBJ2-5; tentative D call: TRBD2 (5 bases). The V gene's germline CDR1 is MNHEY and CDR2 SMNVEV (reference sequence). This CDR3 region has 17 residues. V dropped 5 bases and J dropped 5 bases, with 24 bases sitting between them. Here the CDR3 DNA reads TGTGCCAGCAGTCCGTCTCGAGGCAGCGGTTCATGGGAGACCCAGTACTTC. Protein: CASSPSRGSGSWETQYF.

In this sample, this clone turned up a few times. This sequence joins TRBV28 and TRBJ1-5; D may be TRBD1 (6 bases). The CDR3 extends over 11 amino acids. The ends were cut back, 5 bases at V and 9 bases at J, with 8 bases in the middle. Germline V gene data show CDR1 as MDHEN and CDR2 as SYDVKM. CDR3 nucleotide sequence: TGTGCCAGCAGTGGACAGTCGCCCCAGCATTTT. This gives the protein CASSGQSPQHF.

The chain has TRBV6-1 and TRBJ1-1; no clear D. Per the germline V gene, CDR1 is MNHNS and CDR2 is SASEGT. The V gene lost 7 bases and the J gene lost 8 bases, with 11 bases spanning the gap. The CDR3 contains 11 residues. The CDR3 bases are TGTGCCAGCACCCCTACTGTAGAAGCTTTCTTT. Translating it yields CASTPTVEAFF.

The V call is TRBV7-6, the J call TRBJ1-4; 7 bases agree with TRBD1. This CDR3 spans 14 amino acids. Germline-derived CDR1 and CDR2 are SGHVS and FNYEAQ. Losses at the gene ends were 5 bases for V and 2 bases for J; bases not matched to a gene: 2. CDR3: CASSTTGTNEKLFF. In DNA, the CDR3 is TGTGCCAGCAGCACGACAGGGACTAATGAAAAACTGTTTTTT.

V is TRBV29-1 and J is TRBJ2-7; TRBD1 aligns across 7 bases. The CDR3 is 12 residues long. Germline V CDR1 and CDR2: SQVTM, ANQGSEA. The trim removed 7 bases at V and 5 bases at J, leaving 8 bases unmatched. The CDR3 nucleotides are TGCAGCGCAACAGGGGTTTCCAACGAGCAGTACTTC. Amino acid sequence: CSATGVSNEQYF.

The rearrangement links TRBV10-2 to TRBJ2-1; TRBD2 matches at 10 bases. This CDR3 has 15 residues. Germline V gene data show CDR1 as WSHSY and CDR2 as SAAADI. J gave up 8 bases and V 2 bases, and 6 bases lay outside the gene matches. The CDR3, as DNA: TGCGCCAGCAGTGAGCGGCTAGCGGGAGAGGATGAGCAGTTCTTC. The encoded protein is CASSERLAGEDEQFF.

V usage is TRBV19 and J usage is TRBJ1-1; D might be TRBD1 (5 bases). Looked up from germline, CDR1 is LNHDA and CDR2 is SQIVND (reference sequence). The CDR3 is made up of 13 amino acids. V lost 3 bases, J lost 4 bases, and 9 bases lay in between. The DNA of the CDR3 is TGTGCCAGTAGTATGGGGCAGGGCACTGAAGCTTTCTTT. It encodes CASSMGQGTEAFF.

This clone was counted between two and nine times. The rearrangement joins TRBV15 to TRBJ1-5; TRBD1 aligns across 12 bases. The CDR3 spans 17 residues. With 0 bases clipped from V and 6 bases from J, the junction kept 6 bases outside the gene matches. CDR1 and CDR2 (germline): LNHNV, YYDKDF (reference sequence). CDR3 DNA: TGTGCCACCAGCAGAGATTCTGGGACAGGGGGCGGTCAGCCCCAGCATTTT. Amino acids: CATSRDSGTGGGQPQHF.

The chain has TRBV5-1 and TRBJ2-1; D unresolved. The CDR3 totals 13 residues. The germline V gene has CDR1 SGHRS and CDR2 YFSETQ. The V and J ends lost 4 bases and 0 bases respectively, with 5 bases between them. The CDR3, as DNA: TGCGCCAGCAGCACGGGCTCCTACAATGAGCAGTTCTTC. As protein: CASSTGSYNEQFF.

This CDR3 reads CASSVRARNEQFF. The CDR3 nucleotides are TGTGCCAGCAGTGTGAGGGCTCGCAATGAGCAGTTCTTC. V and J are TRBV2 and TRBJ2-1; tentative D call: TRBD2 (5 bases). The V end lost 4 bases, the J end lost 6 bases, and 10 bases lay between the germline ends. The CDR3 is 13 amino acids. From germline, CDR1 is SNHLY and CDR2 FYNNEI.

The chain is built from TRBV6-5 and TRBJ1-4, with TRBD1 as a possible D gene (5 bases). Trimming pared 6 bases from V and 0 bases from J, leaving 11 bases between. Germline V CDR1 and CDR2: MNHEY, SVGAGI. The CDR3 has 15 residues. CDR3 sequence reads: CASSPRQPTNEKLFF. CDR3 sequence (DNA): TGTGCCAGCAGCCCCCGACAGCCAACTAATGAAAAACTGTTTTTT.

This sequence joins TRBV7-2 and TRBJ1-5; D not certain. Trimming pared 8 bases from V and 10 bases from J, leaving 15 bases between. The germline gives CDR1 SGHTA, CDR2 FQGNSA. CDR3 length: 12 residues. The CDR3 DNA reads TGTGCCAGCGAGGCCGTACCCGGCCCCCAGCATTTT. Protein product: CASEAVPGPQHF.

There are a few counts of this clone. The gene calls are TRBV30 and TRBJ2-7; 7 positions match TRBD2. Germline loops: CDR1 GTSNPN, CDR2 SVGIG (reference sequence). There are 14 residues in the CDR3. Trimming removed 5 bases from V and 5 bases from J; junction bases left unmatched: 12. CDR3 amino acids: CAWGRSGTIHEQYF. The CDR3 DNA reads as TGTGCCTGGGGGCGCAGCGGGACTATCCACGAGCAGTACTTC.